This T cell receptor beta chain was recovered during a study of cytomegalovirus exposure and HLA in healthy donors (dated by TCRdb to about 2017). Regarding the complete study: According to an earlier analysis of a few hundred of the donors, roughly 180 million T cells yielded 90 million to 130 million unique TCR beta sequences and more than 250 Gb of sequence data. To predict cytomegalovirus infection status, the study combined high-throughput TCR immunosequencing, statistical association of individual TCRs with disease status, and machine learning. The T cell repertoires of under 700 subjects were profiled by immunosequencing and related to cytomegalovirus serostatus. Along with the roughly 700-subject first cohort, a separate validation cohort of over a hundred different subjects was used. A later genetic analysis used genome-wide SNP genotypes for about three fifths of the 666 donors, treating that subset as a discovery cohort. About five DR-DQ haplotypes were handled as single units for association and clustering because linkage in the cohort was strong. Every repertoire in the discovery cohort had been generated on one and the same sequencing platform. The study aimed to test whether cataloging public T cell receptors could reveal signatures of past pathogen exposure. Alongside the repertoire data, information on donor age, sex, ethnicity and CMV serostatus was compiled. To decide whether each TCR beta V gene segment behaved as functional or pseudogenic, an earlier analysis of fewer than 750 of the donors relied on high-throughput TCR beta sequencing. Roughly 300 gigabases of sequencing data and approximately 84 million unique TCR sequences were included in an early release covering about 620 HLA-typed donors. Typing coverage varied by locus: 629-630 donors for A, B, C, DRB1 and DQB1; roughly 500 for DQA1; approximately 610 for DPA1; approximately 470 for DPB1. Among some 410 genotyped donors of the cohort, an average of approximately 240,000 unique TCR beta nucleotide sequences was sequenced per donor, of which about 20% were non-productive. A later analysis re-examined previously published TCR beta repertoires from just over 650 donors and added high-resolution HLA genotyping to investigate patterns of TCR occurrence. The later analysis used no new phenotypic data to find candidate immune exposures, relying instead on TCR beta sequences and their occurrence across donors. Of the roughly 430 genotyped donors, roughly 85% fell in the genetic ancestry cluster associated with self-reported Caucasian donors. HLA typing covered class I and class II loci at four-digit resolution.

CDR3 length: 15 amino acids, cysteine to phenylalanine. The kept DNA is CDR3 alone, 45 bases in frame from the first base. The CDR1 and CDR2 encoded by the germline V gene are MNHNS and SASEGT. The V and J ends are trimmed by 2 bases and 5 bases, leaving 12 bases between them. Libraries were prepared through the immunoSEQ multiplex PCR assay. For the multiplex PCR, a mixture combining 60 forward primers for TCR Vbeta segments and 13 reverse primers for TCR Jbeta segments was used. A multiplex PCR assay on genomic DNA amplified the CDR3 region of rearranged TCR beta genes. The amplified TCR beta libraries were sequenced on the Illumina HiSeq System as 87-base-pair reads. Turning to the authors' computational methods: In a later analysis, some 80 million unique TCR beta chains were counted across the roughly 700 repertoires, and roughly 11 million of these chains were shared by at least two donors. Raw reads were error-corrected and collapsed into unique sequences by a nearest-neighbor algorithm in which closely related sequences were merged to remove PCR and sequencing errors. Alignment of CDR3 sequences to IMGT reference sequences was used to assign V, D and J gene segments. For a sequence to be retained, a match of at least six nucleotides to both a V gene segment and a J gene segment was required. A rearrangement counted as productive if the CDR3 had no stop codons and remained in frame with V and J, and every other rearrangement counted as non-productive. Following IMGT convention, CDR3 was defined as the stretch from the second conserved V-encoded cysteine up to the conserved J-encoded phenylalanine. The earlier analysis of 500 to 750 of the donors excluded any sequence lacking an unambiguous match to a single V gene segment. In an earlier analysis of some 590 of the donors, a V segment was called functional when productive rearrangements were above 56.7%, and segregating when the standard deviation between donors exceeded 5%. A statistical classification framework was built to diagnose cytomegalovirus status from the catalog of TCR beta chain sequences. A later analysis assigned V and J genes by comparing TCR nucleotide sequences with IMGT/GENE-DB human TR gene sequences. A later analysis assigned CDR3 sequences and most-parsimonious VDJ recombination scenarios with the TCRdist pipeline. In a later analysis, each TCR beta chain was defined by its CDR3 amino acid sequence together with its V-gene family, and reads lacking a unique V-gene family were excluded. To address suspected cross-contamination and a sequencing artifact, a later analysis removed under 600 highly shared, low-generation-probability nucleotide sequences. A later analysis calculated a clonal expansion index for each public chain from normalized within-repertoire ranks of inferred template counts. Generation probabilities in a later analysis came from a VDJ recombination model fitted to out-of-frame rearrangements, and those results were checked against IGoR. A later analysis scored TCR-TCR, TCR-HLA and TCR-CMV co-occurrence with hypergeometric tests, applying a repertoire-size bias correction to TCR pairs. In a later analysis, false discovery rates were estimated by permuting HLA or CMV assignments 20 times. A later analysis grouped co-occurring TCRs with DBSCAN, adding TCRdist sequence similarity when clustering within HLA-allele-positive subsets. For co-occurrence clustering, repertoires with fewer than 30,000 or more than 120,000 public chains were excluded, along with a handful of repertoires with anomalous nucleotide sharing. The immuneACCESS repertoire file appears here via TCRdb, limited to in-frame rearrangements. These files lack a portion of the clones; in checked studies, under half of the deficit traces to unresolved V genes, and the cause of the others is not known. The V and J calls and the clone size are those of that table, but D and trimming were determined from the DNA. In this sample the table shows around 130,000 clones, 88% of which occur a single time. The ten largest clonotypes hold roughly 0.5% of the sample.

With respect to this clone: Its antigen has not been determined. No per-base quality is available; no much larger clone lies one base away.

Overall study results and their limits: Assigning TCR associations to individual alleles was difficult when HLA alleles, especially DR and DQ, strongly co-occurred. A later analysis found that TCR association rates varied across HLA loci, with DRB1 alleles showing the most associated TCRs and HLA-C alleles the fewest. Because some donors lacked HLA typing at each locus, the association tests relied only on the typed subset. Some IMGT-functional V segments, including TRBV6-2 and TRBV6-3, could not be told apart with the 87-base-pair reads, so those segments were excluded. In a later genetic analysis, fewer N-insertions in productive TCRs were reported among donors in an Asian-associated ancestry cluster than the roughly 700-donor mean. The classifier was reported to diagnose cytomegalovirus status with high specificity and sensitivity in both the original and validation cohorts. The cohort was sequenced for TCR beta chains only, and without alpha or paired-chain data the features that could be detected were limited. A further reported finding was that TCR beta sequences accurately predicted the HLA-A and HLA-B alleles for most subjects in the first cohort. A later analysis reported that several top co-occurrence clusters appeared linked to parvovirus B19, influenza, CMV and Epstein-Barr virus. About 17 rarely observed V segments, including chromosome 9 orphons, were excluded from the earlier analysis of approximately 500 of the donors because counts were too low. In vitro tests confirmed that a few of the cytomegalovirus-associated TCR beta chains recognize cytomegalovirus antigens. In a later genetic analysis, a missense DCLRE1C variant was associated with V-gene and J-gene trimming of TCR beta chains, and the association was replicated in an independent cohort. In a later analysis, HLA-associated TCR beta chains were found to be more clonally expanded and to have lower generation probabilities than equally common non-associated chains. An earlier analysis of some 590 of the donors showed that most TCR beta V segments appeared in productive rearrangements either about 87% or about 30% of the time, which broadly matched IMGT annotations. For the cohort, immune exposure information was limited to CMV serostatus. The study listed 170 or so TCR beta chains as associated with cytomegalovirus. A group of highly shared sequence variants was considered likely to be a technical artifact of the sequencing pipeline. In a later analysis, most CMV-associated TCR beta chains were found to appear HLA-restricted, with HLA associations seemingly driven largely by CMV exposure. Most TCR sequences were seen in very few donors, while some public TCRs were found in many individuals. Roughly uniform sequencing depth across donors was assumed in presence/absence analyses, although this assumption may not hold. At a false discovery rate of 0.05, a later analysis linked 15,000 to 20,000 TCR beta sequences to specific HLA alleles. Correlated functional status among segregating V segments might be attributable to linkage disequilibrium, but an unknown experimental factor could not be ruled out. The authors suggested that the approach could potentially be extended to other disease states and immunological phenotypes.

The cohort consisted of 650 to 850 healthy bone marrow donors. All cohort members were sampled while nominally healthy, although unrecorded immune exposures were likely present. The donor tested CMV seronegative, placing the donor among the 352 seronegative members of the cohort. A peripheral blood sample was collected from each donor, and TCR beta sequencing was performed on peripheral blood mononuclear cells. The Qiagen DNeasy Blood Extraction Kit was used to extract genomic DNA from the blood cell samples. The receptor's source is a woman in her forties in good health and CMV-seronegative. The rearrangement joined TRBV6-1 to TRBJ1-4; perhaps TRBD1 is the D gene, with 5 bases matching. The sequencing sample was made of PBMCs. In nucleotides, the sequence is TGTGCCAGCAGTGAATGGGGGGGTGGGAATGAAAAACTGTTTTTT. It specifies CASSEWGGGNEKLFF.